This T cell receptor beta chain was documented in a study of cytomegalovirus exposure and HLA in healthy donors. Only a few counts were recorded for this clone. As yet, its antigen is unknown. The CDR3 is 14 amino acids. CDR1 is SGHNT and CDR2 is YYREEE in the germline V gene (reference sequence). The J segment lost 3 bases and the V segment lost 6 bases, leaving 5 bases of the junction unmatched. The study, taken as a whole, reports: It was in a later analysis that TCR association rates were seen to vary by HLA locus, highest for DRB1 and lowest for HLA-C. Reportedly, fewer N-insertions than the approximately 700-donor mean appeared in an Asian-associated ancestry cluster in a later analysis.

With 60 Vbeta and 13 Jbeta primers, the PCR was carried out. Authors' analysis steps: In a later analysis, some 80 million unique TCR beta chains included roughly 11 million shared by two or more donors. Assay: immunoSEQ multiplex PCR; the TCRdb copy retains only in-frame clones and omits some. That table supplies the V and J calls and clone size; D and trimming were determined from the DNA. The table records 110,000 to 150,000 clones, around a tenth of them present only once. The sequenced material came from PBMCs. This chain joins TRBV5-4 and TRBJ2-3; TRBD2 matches 9 bases. This TCR derives from a male donor in good health and CMV-seronegative. The CDR3 protein is CASTSTSGTDTQYF. The CDR3 coding sequence is TGTGCCAGCACCTCGACTAGCGGAACAGATACGCAGTATTTT. The full variable domain, completed using reference TRBV5-4 and TRBJ2-3, is ETGVTQSPTHLIKTRGQQVTLRCSSQSGHNTVSWYQQALGQGPQFIFQYYREEENGRGNFPPRFSGLQFPNYSSELNVNALELDDSALYLCASTSTSGTDTQYFGPGTRLTVL.